This TCR beta chain comes out of a study of blood T cell repertoires in COVID-19. The repertoire was sequenced with immunoSEQ multiplex PCR; TCRdb's copy has only in-frame clones and lacks some. There are about 360,000 clones in the sample; around nine tenths occur only once, and 7% to 7.5% lies in the top ten. The CDR3 has 11 amino acids. Germline V lookup: CDR1 SNHLY, CDR2 FYNNEI. V was cut by 3 bases and J by 10 bases, with 7 bases left in between. In its sample, this clone was seen a few times. The chain combines TRBV2 with TRBJ1-3; no clear D gene. The TCR comes from an older woman with COVID-19, enrolled during active disease. Sequences were obtained from peripheral blood. For the CDR3, the DNA is TGTGCCAGCAGTGACCCTCTGACCATATATTTT. This encodes CASSDPLTIYF.